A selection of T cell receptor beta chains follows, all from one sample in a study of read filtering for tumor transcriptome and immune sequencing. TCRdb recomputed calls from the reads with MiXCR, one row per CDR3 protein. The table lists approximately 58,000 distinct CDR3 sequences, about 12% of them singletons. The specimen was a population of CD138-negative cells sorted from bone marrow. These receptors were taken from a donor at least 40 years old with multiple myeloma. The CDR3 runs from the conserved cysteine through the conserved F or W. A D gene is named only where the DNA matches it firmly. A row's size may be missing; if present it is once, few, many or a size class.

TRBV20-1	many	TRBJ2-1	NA	CSARYRNPNEQFF	TGCAGTGCTAGGTACAGGAACCCCAATGAGCAGTTCTTC
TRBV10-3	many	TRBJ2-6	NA	CASDSGANVLTF	TGTGCCTCCGATTCTGGGGCCAACGTCCTGACTTTC
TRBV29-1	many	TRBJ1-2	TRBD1	CSGYRGQAYGYTF	TGCAGCGGTTACAGGGGGCAGGCCTATGGCTACACCTTC
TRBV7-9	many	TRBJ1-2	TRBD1	CASSLGPRTGGVYGYTF	TGTGCCAGCAGCTTAGGCCCCCGAACAGGGGGAGTCTATGGCTACACCTTC
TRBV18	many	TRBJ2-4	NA	CASSVPAGFKNIQYF	TGTGCCAGCTCAGTCCCGGCGGGATTCAAAAACATTCAGTACTTC
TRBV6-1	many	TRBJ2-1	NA	CASTSAGEQFF	TGTGCCAGCACCTCAGCCGGTGAGCAGTTCTTC
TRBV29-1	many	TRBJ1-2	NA	CSAKGGPEGYGYTF	TGCAGCGCTAAGGGGGGCCCCGAGGGCTATGGCTACACCTTC
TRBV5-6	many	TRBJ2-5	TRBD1	CASSLGPHRGRETQYF	TGTGCCAGCAGCTTGGGCCCCCACAGGGGCCGAGAGACCCAGTACTTC
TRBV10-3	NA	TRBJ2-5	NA	CAISPKYPETQYF	TGTGCCATCAGCCCAAAGTACCCAGAGACCCAGTACTTC
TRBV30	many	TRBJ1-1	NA	CAWNLQGRMNTEAFF	TGTGCCTGGAATCTACAGGGAAGGATGAACACTGAAGCTTTCTTT
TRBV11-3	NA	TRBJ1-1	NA	CASSSRGEAFF	TGTGCCAGCAGCTCCCGCGGTGAAGCTTTCTTT
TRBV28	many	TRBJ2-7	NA	CASLLRQGYDEQYF	TGTGCCAGCCTCCTGCGGCAGGGATACGACGAGCAGTACTTC
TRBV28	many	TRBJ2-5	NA	CASSFSAKPQETQYF	TGTGCCAGCAGTTTCTCGGCCAAACCCCAAGAGACCCAGTACTTC
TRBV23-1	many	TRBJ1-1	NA	CASSQNHVGILNTEAFF	TGCGCCAGCAGTCAAAATCATGTCGGGATATTGAACACTGAAGCTTTCTTT
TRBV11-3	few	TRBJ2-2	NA	CASSPRTGRVPNTGELFF	TGTGCCAGCAGCCCAAGGACAGGGAGGGTTCCGAACACCGGGGAGCTGTTTTTT
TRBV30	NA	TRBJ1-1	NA	CVWTRAGSMNTEAFF	TGTGTCTGGACTCGGGCAGGGTCCATGAACACTGAAGCCTTCTTT
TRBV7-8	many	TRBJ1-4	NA	CASSSLDTSTNEKLFF	TGTGCCAGCAGCTCCTTGGACACCTCAACTAATGAAAAACTGTTTTTT
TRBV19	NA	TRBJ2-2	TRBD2	CASMGRGDGTGELFF	TGTGCCAGTATGGGTCGGGGGGACGGCACCGGGGAGCTGTTTTTT
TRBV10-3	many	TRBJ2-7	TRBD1	CAISEPVPGQGASEQYF	TGTGCCATCAGTGAACCGGTTCCGGGACAGGGGGCGTCCGAGCAGTACTTC
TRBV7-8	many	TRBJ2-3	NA	CASSLRDGDSTDTQYF	TGTGCCAGCAGCTTACGGGACGGGGACAGCACAGATACGCAGTATTTT